This T cell receptor beta chain was recorded in a study of cytomegalovirus exposure and HLA in healthy donors. PCR was performed using 60 Vbeta and 13 Jbeta primers. Clones were sequenced by immunoSEQ multiplex PCR, and TCRdb holds only the in-frame ones, with some missing. The data contain around 120,000 clones, over 65% of them seen just once; the ten biggest clones take up about 3%. V dropped 5 bases and J dropped 2 bases, with 13 bases sitting between them. Germline V gene data show CDR1 as SEHNR and CDR2 as FQNEAQ (reference sequence). CDR3 length: 14 residues. The sequence derives from a woman aged 40 to 49 in good health and CMV-seropositive. The sample taken for sequencing was PBMCs. This chain links TRBV7-9 with TRBJ2-7; the D gene is possibly TRBD2 (5 bases). The CDR3 region is CASSIAGGPYEQYF. The CDR3, as DNA: TGTGCCAGCAGCATTGCCGGAGGCCCCTACGAGCAGTACTTC.